The sequence of this TCR beta chain was determined in a study of OX40 agonist ivuxolimab in advanced cancers. About the research overall: An anti-OX40 (CD134) antibody with agonistic activity, ivuxolimab, was administered to patients.

Germline assignment: CDR1 MDHEN and CDR2 SYDVKM. The CDR3 is 13 residues long. Profiled with immunoSEQ multiplex PCR; TCRdb holds only in-frame clones, not every one. Of 70,000 to 90,000 clones listed, around 82% are singletons. Sample: CD4+ or CD8+ T cells sorted from blood, taken in a trial of the OX40 agonist ivuxolimab. This chain uses TRBV28 with TRBJ2-2; D is unresolved. The TCR was taken from an adult with an advanced solid tumor such as melanoma, head and neck, liver or kidney cancer. The CDR3 nucleotides are TGTGTGGCGGTAGGGCGAAACACCGGGGAGCTGTTTTTT. Its protein product is CVAVGRNTGELFF.